The following is a TCR beta chain sequence with its context. As yet, its antigen is unknown. The source of the sample is a study of T-cell memory formation after mild COVID-19. The V and J ends lost 1 base and 0 bases respectively, with 9 bases between them. The CDR3 totals 16 residues. Germline CDR1 SEHNR, CDR2 FQNEAQ (reference sequence). Employing constant-segment primers, 5'RACE generated TCR alpha and TCR beta cDNA libraries bearing sample barcodes and UMIs. From the 5' RACE reads, TCRdb called clonotypes with MiXCR, one entry per CDR3 protein. Counted here are 110,000 to 150,000 distinct CDR3 sequences, 11% to 15% occurring once; the ten biggest clones make up about 26%. The study, taken as a whole, reports: Clones that contracted from day 15 to 85 had balanced CD4/CD8; later expanders were CD4+ biased.

This TCR was sampled from an adult woman who had mild COVID-19 (a few samples of this study predate the infection). Cell type and time point are not known. Sequencing was carried out using PBMCs or a T cell subset sorted from them (not recorded which). V gene TRBV7-9 combines with J gene TRBJ2-2, with no clear D. CDR3 residues: CASSLGSGPNTGELFF. The CDR3 DNA follows: TGTGCCAGCAGCTTAGGATCAGGACCGAACACCGGGGAGCTGTTTTTT.